These T cell receptor beta chains were read from a single sample in a study of technical replicates of blood from a handful of donors. Clones were sequenced by immunoSEQ multiplex PCR, and TCRdb holds only the in-frame ones, with some missing. This sample has 68,000 or so clones, with roughly nine tenths found just once. The sequencing input was T cells isolated from PBMCs. These receptors all come from a human donor in good health. Each CDR3 is given with its conserved first and last residue. The D gene is left open where the match is weak.

CDR3aa	CDR3nt	len	d_gene	v_gene	j_gene
CASSEWGRTNEKLFF	TGTGCCAGCAGTGAATGGGGGAGGACCAATGAAAAACTGTTTTTT	15	-	TRBV2	TRBJ1-4
CASSPDRNYGYTF	TGTGCCAGCAGCCCGGACAGGAACTATGGCTACACCTTC	13	TRBD1	TRBV6-5	TRBJ1-2
CASSSFPYEQYF	TGTGCCAGCAGTTCCTTTCCCTACGAGCAGTACTTC	12	-	TRBV6-6	TRBJ2-7
CASSLGQDQPQHF	TGTGCCAGCAGCTTAGGACAAGACCAGCCCCAGCATTTT	13	-	TRBV11-2	TRBJ1-5
CAISGRDHLSTDTQYF	TGTGCCATCAGTGGGAGGGACCATTTGAGCACAGATACGCAGTATTTT	16	-	TRBV10-3	TRBJ2-3
CASSINRILNYGYTF	TGTGCCAGTAGTATAAACAGGATACTTAACTATGGCTACACCTTC	15	-	TRBV19	TRBJ1-2
CASGYRGNTEAFF	TGTGCCAGCGGCTACAGGGGAAACACTGAAGCTTTCTTT	13	TRBD1	TRBV6-6	TRBJ1-1
CAISEPEDRPMKVTEAFF	TGTGCCATCAGTGAGCCGGAGGACAGACCTATGAAAGTGACTGAAGCTTTCTTT	18	-	TRBV10-3	TRBJ1-1
CASSGQGTTEAFF	TGTGCCAGCAGTGGACAGGGTACCACTGAAGCTTTCTTT	13	TRBD1	TRBV25-1	TRBJ1-1
CASSSLPGLAGKYEQYF	TGTGCCAGCAGCTCCTTGCCGGGACTAGCGGGAAAGTACGAGCAGTACTTC	17	TRBD2	TRBV7-9	TRBJ2-7
CASSQNIAGGRADTQYF	TGCGCCAGCAGCCAGAATATAGCGGGAGGGCGGGCAGATACGCAGTATTTT	17	TRBD2	TRBV4-3	TRBJ2-3
CASSRSRPRTAEEKLFF	TGTGCCAGCAGTCGCTCCCGCCCACGGACAGCCGAGGAAAAACTGTTTTTT	17	-	TRBV5-5	TRBJ1-4
CSVDFQGASGYTF	TGCAGCGTTGACTTCCAGGGGGCGAGTGGCTACACCTTC	13	TRBD1	TRBV29-1	TRBJ1-2
CASSQELGGSGQPQHF	TGTGCCAGCAGCCAAGAGTTAGGGGGTTCGGGGCAGCCCCAGCATTTT	16	-	TRBV4-2	TRBJ1-5
CASSEGRLSNQPQHF	TGCGCCAGCAGTGAGGGGAGGCTTAGCAATCAGCCCCAGCATTTT	15	-	TRBV10-2	TRBJ1-5
CASSLGLMGTRLLTGPYEQYF	TGTGCCAGCAGCTTAGGTTTGATGGGGACTAGGCTGTTAACTGGGCCCTACGAGCAGTACTTC	21	TRBD2	TRBV7-8	TRBJ2-7
CASSQSGSPTGELFF	TGTGCCAGCAGCCAAAGCGGGAGTCCCACCGGGGAGCTGTTTTTT	15	TRBD2	TRBV4-2	TRBJ2-2
CASSQVDTQYF	TGTGCCAGCAGCCAGGTGGATACGCAGTATTTT	11	-	TRBV11-2	TRBJ2-3
CATSRGPGQGYNEQFF	TGTGCCACCAGCAGAGGCCCTGGGCAGGGCTACAATGAGCAGTTCTTC	16	-	TRBV15	TRBJ2-1
CASKFDGFSGNTIYF	TGTGCCAGTAAATTCGACGGGTTCTCTGGAAACACCATATATTTT	15	-	TRBV19	TRBJ1-3
CASSLEGQLQETQYF	TGTGCCAGCAGCTTGGAAGGACAGTTACAAGAGACCCAGTACTTC	15	-	TRBV5-8	TRBJ2-5
CASSLAGETYEQYF	TGTGCCAGCAGTTTGGCAGGGGAGACGTACGAGCAGTACTTC	14	-	TRBV28	TRBJ2-7